The 4 T cell receptor beta chains below come from one sample, sequenced in a study of T cells after yellow fever vaccination. MiXCR, run by TCRdb on the 5' RACE reads, gives a single entry per CDR3 protein. Among tens of thousands of distinct CDR3 sequences listed, 7.3% were seen once. This specimen was CD8+ T cells sorted from PBMCs, taken more than 8 days after the first yellow fever vaccination. The receptors derive from a man between 18 and 29 years old who received the YFV17D yellow fever vaccine.

This clonotype was detected many times. V usage is TRBV4-3 and J usage is TRBJ2-1, with D perhaps given as TRBD1 or TRBD2 (5 bases each). The germline V and J ends were trimmed by 4 bases and 4 bases, with 8 bases remaining between them. Germline V lookup: CDR1 LGHNA, CDR2 YSLEER. This CDR3 is built from 13 residues. The CDR3 here is CASSPGTYNEQFF. CDR3 DNA sequence: TGCGCCAGCAGCCCCGGGACGTACAATGAGCAGTTCTTC.

The chain joins TRBV19 to TRBJ1-1; unclear D gene. Per the germline V gene, CDR1 is LNHDA and CDR2 is SQIVND (reference sequence). With 8 bases removed from V and 2 bases from J, the gap between germline ends came to 6 bases. The CDR3 runs 11 residues. The DNA of the CDR3 is TGTGCCAGTGGTAAAAACACTGAAGCTTTCTTT. It specifies CASGKNTEAFF.

This clonotype has at least ten counts. This rearrangement joins TRBV3-1 to TRBJ1-1; D is possibly TRBD1 (5 bases). CDR1 and CDR2 from the germline V gene are LGHDT and YNNKEL (reference sequence). The V and J ends lost 6 bases and 5 bases respectively, with 7 bases between them. The length of the CDR3 is 11 residues. The CDR3 loop reads CASRWGTEAFF. The DNA of the CDR3 is TGTGCCAGCAGATGGGGGACTGAAGCTTTCTTT.

This clonotype was counted at least ten times. The rearrangement links TRBV11-1 to TRBJ2-5; D may be TRBD2 (5 bases). Germline CDR1 SGHAT, CDR2 FQDESV (reference sequence). V gave up 8 bases and J gave up 5 bases, with 36 bases separating them. The CDR3 is made up of 20 amino acids. For the CDR3, the DNA is TGTGCCAGCGCCCCACCGATGATGGGTACTAGTATCGGCATTTGGGAGACCCAGTACTTC. This translates into CASAPPMMGTSIGIWETQYF.